This T cell receptor beta chain was profiled in a study of identical twins. Carrying unique molecular identifiers, the cDNA also gained a universal primer site through template switching. Via MiXCR, TCRdb re-called the 5' RACE reads, giving one row per CDR3 protein. The data show around 280,000 distinct CDR3 sequences, around 8.8% seen once. The V end lost 1 base, the J end lost 5 bases, and 14 bases lay between the germline ends. This CDR3 has 15 residues. Germline CDR1 and CDR2: SGHTA and FQGNSA. These data also featured in a second study, about yellow fever vaccine responses in identical twins.

The TCR comes from a woman aged 18-30 years in good health. The V call is TRBV7-2, the J call TRBJ2-5, with D possibly being TRBD1 or TRBD2 (5 bases each). The sample consisted of memory (CD45RO+) T cells sorted from blood. The CDR3 here is CASSLGLGVVETQYF. The CDR3 DNA sequence: TGTGCCAGCAGCTTAGGGTTGGGGGTAGTGGAGACCCAGTACTTC.